This TCR beta chain was sequenced for a study of technical replicates of blood from several donors (dated by TCRdb to the late 2010s). This clone was counted only a few times. Its antigen is not yet known. No clone much larger than this one lies a single base away; base qualities are absent. V loses 2 bases at its end and J loses 5 bases; junction bases beyond the gene matches: 0. From the cysteine through the phenylalanine, the CDR3 covers 13 amino acids. Only the CDR3 DNA is retained, 39 bases long and in frame from the first base. The germline V gene (reference sequence) sets CDR1 to WNHNN and CDR2 to SYGVQD. Library method: the immunoSEQ multiplex PCR assay. As stored in TCRdb, this immuneACCESS dataset retains in-frame rearrangements with V and J assigned. A fraction of the clones does not appear; measured against another copy, unresolved V genes explain less than half of the discrepancy, and the remainder lacks a known reason. Present in this sample are tens of thousands of clones, approximately 95% of which were seen just once. Together, the top ten hold about 0.39% of the sample.

The TCR was taken from a human donor in good health. The chain joins TRBV10-1 to TRBJ1-5, and 7 junctional nucleotides match TRBD1. The sample consisted of T cells isolated from PBMCs. This receptor has the CDR3 CASSEGTDQPQHF. The sequenced DNA is TGCGCCAGCAGTGAGGGGACAGATCAGCCCCAGCATTTT.